Listed below are T cell receptor beta chains from one sample, sequenced in a study of T cell changes during pregnancy in multiple sclerosis. Here immunoSEQ multiplex PCR was the method, and the copy in TCRdb shows in-frame clones only, minus some. Of more than 85,000 clones in the sample, about 92% were seen once. The source was peripheral blood, collected in the second trimester of pregnancy. All receptors come from a female donor with multiple sclerosis, enrolled in a pregnancy study. Both conserved end residues are part of each CDR3.

CDR3aa	v_gene	j_gene
CASSPSGSSYNEQFF	TRBV5-4	TRBJ2-1
CSVADSYEQYF	TRBV29-1	TRBJ2-7
CASSQVGGLHYEQYF	TRBV4-2	TRBJ2-7
CASSPTGAEQFF	TRBV7-2	TRBJ2-1
CASSPGTEAFF	TRBV6-1	TRBJ1-1
CASSLALGQSYEQYF	TRBV5-1	TRBJ2-7
CASSKLAGSTDTQYF	TRBV19	TRBJ2-3
CASSPNSGGANEQFF	TRBV5-1	TRBJ2-1
CASGRDRGFNEKLFF	TRBV6-1	TRBJ1-4
CASGKGGHSGANVLTF	TRBV27	TRBJ2-6
CATSRDLPDSPYEQYF	TRBV15	TRBJ2-7
CASRAGQGRGTEAFF	TRBV5-6	TRBJ1-1
CASSQGSTNEKLFF	TRBV2	TRBJ1-4
CASSQLATGPGEQYF	TRBV7-9	TRBJ2-7
CASSRHRDRGYEQYF	TRBV7-2	TRBJ2-7
CASSLANGFTDTQYF	TRBV5-1	TRBJ2-3
CASSPLQDTYGYTF	TRBV5-1	TRBJ1-2
CASSHWTAEQYF	TRBV7-9	TRBJ2-7
CASSLGDGLWNEQFF	TRBV27	TRBJ2-1
CASSPNSGLRNYGYTF	TRBV5-5	TRBJ1-2
CATSRRNLGLAIYEQYF	TRBV15	TRBJ2-7
CAWSGDNALGSEQFF	TRBV30	TRBJ2-1
CASSYWTGRAGELFF	TRBV19	TRBJ2-2
CASSGGIDTQYF	TRBV19	TRBJ2-3
CASSGVGGRAEAFF	TRBV25-1	TRBJ1-1
CASSLGTGWNEQFF	TRBV5-6	TRBJ2-1
CASSFGVFKGAGARGKEQFF	TRBV28	TRBJ2-1
CASSPQQGLKGTEAFF	TRBV28	TRBJ1-1
CASSLVPSDEQFF	TRBV5-1	TRBJ2-1
CASSPPRGQISGTEAFF	TRBV7-6	TRBJ1-1
CASSLRDRGGYTF	TRBV5-4	TRBJ1-2
CASSRDSGTDTQYF	TRBV18	TRBJ2-3
CSVTSPGTQSNGYTF	TRBV29-1	TRBJ1-2
CASSVRGGTEAFF	TRBV18	TRBJ1-1
CASSQSRTDKPILTYEQYF	TRBV23-1	TRBJ2-7
CASSYTLAIDTQYF	TRBV6-5	TRBJ2-3
CASSESGAEAFF	TRBV6-1	TRBJ1-1
CSAADGTEAFF	TRBV20-1	TRBJ1-1
CASSFTGLNQPQHF	TRBV27	TRBJ1-5
CASRRQGNNSPLHF	TRBV5-4	TRBJ1-6
CASSPYSSGYEQFF	TRBV7-7	TRBJ2-1
CASSLRRASGHNEQFF	TRBV7-3	TRBJ2-1
CASSGTSTSEAQYF	TRBV9	TRBJ2-5
CASSWGVVSMNTEAFF	TRBV5-5	TRBJ1-1
CASSGRTGHAYGYTF	TRBV7-2	TRBJ1-2
CASSFRQIGHNEQFF	TRBV28	TRBJ2-1
CASSEAIAGRQPQHF	TRBV6-1	TRBJ1-5
CASGGEGLREKLFF	TRBV2	TRBJ1-4
CAWRAPFGELFF	TRBV30	TRBJ2-2
CASRGEGGQGKKNTEAFF	TRBV23-1	TRBJ1-1
CASSLGQGASYQPQHF	TRBV28	TRBJ1-5
CASSVGTSAIAQYF	TRBV9	TRBJ2-3